This T cell receptor beta chain was identified in a study of CD8+CD57+ T cells in acquired aplastic anemia (dated by TCRdb to 2016 to 2019). Broadly, across the study: Extracted DNA from sorted CD4+ and CD8+ cells averaged around 3.3 ug, ranging from roughly 0.2 to 30 ug. CD8+CD57+ expansion was defined as frequency above the mean frequency observed in healthy subjects. The full study reports these points: CD8+ Simpson's diversity did not differ significantly between patients and healthy controls (P=0.060). Although twenty-nine CD8+ CDR3 sequences were shared by patients and controls, these sequences appeared highly expressed in patients and within the immunodominant clones of patients.

There are many counts of this clonotype. Its antigen is not yet known. No much larger clonotype is one base removed from it; base qualities were not supplied. Flow cytometry had shown CD8+CD57+ cell expansion in the patients selected for sequencing. Every patient had a diagnosis of severe acquired aplastic anemia based on International Study of Aplastic Anemia and Agranulocytosis and Camitta criteria. Patients had received no therapy at the time of blood sampling. In this study, sorted CD4+ and CD8+ T cells from the blood of healthy subjects and of severe aplastic anemia patients had their TCR repertoires deep-sequenced. Patients were enrolled in the USA under clinicaltrials.gov protocols 00001620, 01623167, 00001397, 00071045, 00081523 and 00961064. Ficoll-Paque density gradient centrifugation was used to isolate peripheral blood mononuclear cells. Before DNA extraction, CD4+ and CD8+ T cells were sorted with FACS or magnetic beads.

Profiling of TCR beta VDJ combinations and CDR3 sequences used genomic DNA as the template. An Illumina HiSeq 2000 was the platform used for TCR repertoire sequencing. The study's own analysis went as follows. Repertoires were assessed using TRBV/TRBJ rearrangement plots, CDR3 size and DJ length profiles, and Simpson's diversity index. The most abundant DNA sequence in the deep sequencing data was taken as the immunodominant clone. CDR3 amino acid sequences were screened for sharing across subjects and were compared with published repertoires and the VDJdb database. In TCRdb, the public reads were trimmed at Q25 with fastp and aligned with MiXCR, with productive beta chains retained. Entries are consolidated by CDR3 protein sequence, retaining the most common genes and DNA. V and J calls and clone size were set by TCRdb, not the authors. This sample comprises roughly 240,000 distinct CDR3 sequences, approximately 45% of them detected only once. The ten most abundant clones make up roughly 8% of the sample.

Relative to germline, V is 0 bases shorter and J is 1 base shorter, with 9 bases between their ends. The CDR3 numbers 15 residues from cysteine through phenylalanine. The read is trimmed to its CDR3 DNA, 45 bases read in frame from base 1. The germline V gene gives CDR1 as LGHNA and CDR2 as YSLEER. The origin of this receptor is a human donor with aplastic anemia. Recombination linked TRBV4-3 to TRBJ1-1; a confident D gene designation cannot be given. The sample comprised sorted CD4+, CD8+, or CD8+CD57+ T cells (not recorded which) from PBMCs. The CDR3 reads as follows: CASSQDPYPNTEAFF. The bases are TGCGCCAGCAGCCAAGATCCTTACCCGAACACTGAAGCTTTCTTT.